The 6 T cell receptor beta chains given below trace back to one sample, sequenced in a study of HIV-infected children after antiretroviral therapy interruption (dated by TCRdb to between 2017 and 2020). The library was obtained by 3' RACE. This sample was sequenced with an Illumina MiSeq. To correct PCR amplification bias, TCR libraries were generated from RNA with a 3' RACE protocol that used unique molecular identifiers. The raw public reads went through TCRdb reprocessing: fastp at Q25, MiXCR clone calling, in-frame beta chains kept. Every CDR3 protein is listed once, alongside the most common genes and DNA of its rows. Here the sample has some 90,000 distinct CDR3 sequences; about 7% occur a single time. The top ten constitute about 1.1% of the sample. This sample's treatment or condition label indicates: PENTA 11 planned treatment interruption arm or continuous ART arm. The sequencing here drew on CD45RA+ CD4+ T cells from PBMCs, pooled from several time points, taken from a donor given antiretroviral therapy, either interrupted or continuous. The sample's cell subset or site label, decoded: naive CD4+ CD45RA+ CD45RO- T cells. These TCRs come from a pool of human donors with HIV.

This clonotype was counted ten times or more. The V gene is TRBV2, the J gene TRBJ2-1, with 12 bases identical to TRBD2. Germline CDR1 reads SNHLY; CDR2 reads FYNNEI. The CDR3 consists of 14 residues. V lost 5 bases, J lost 6 bases, and 2 bases stayed unmatched. CDR3 coding DNA: TGTGCCAGCAGTCGACTAGCGGGAGCCAATGAGCAGTTCTTC. The encoded protein is CASSRLAGANEQFF.

At least ten counts were recorded for this clonotype. The gene calls are TRBV9 and TRBJ1-6; D is unclear. The germline V gene encodes CDR1 SGDLS and CDR2 YYNGEE. This CDR3 has 15 residues. V was trimmed by 0 bases and J by 7 bases, leaving 11 bases between them. CDR3 amino acids: CASSVDGRTNSPLHF. CDR3 coding DNA: TGTGCCAGCAGCGTAGATGGGAGGACGAATTCACCCCTCCACTTT.

In this sample, this clonotype turned up many times. The chain recombines TRBV4-2 with TRBJ1-4; D ambiguous. The CDR3 is 16 residues long. Deletions cut 4 bases from V and 6 bases from J, with 18 bases between. Germline-derived CDR1 and CDR2 are LGHNA and YNFKEQ. As DNA, the CDR3 is TGTGCCAGCAGCCTCGAGTTTCGGGTGCGAGATGAAAAACTGTTTTTT. Translation: CASSLEFRVRDEKLFF.

This clonotype has a count of ten or more. The chain links TRBV29-1 to TRBJ1-1; 7 positions match TRBD1. After removal of 6 bases from V and 1 base from J, the junction contained 5 bases not matched to a gene. This CDR3 comprises 13 residues. The V gene's germline CDR1 is SQVTM and CDR2 ANQGSEA. CDR3 bases: TGCAGCGTCGGTGACAGGGCGAACACTGAAGCTTTCTTT. It specifies CSVGDRANTEAFF.

This clonotype came up a few times. The chain carries TRBV7-2 and TRBJ2-5, with D uncertain. Germline CDR1 is SGHTA and CDR2 is FQGNSA. Between the trimmed V and J ends, which lost 4 bases and 2 bases, there was a span of 17 bases. The CDR3 loop spans 16 amino acids. Here the CDR3 DNA reads TGTGCCAGCAGCTCAACATCGATGACTCTGCAAGAGACCCAGTACTTC. Translating it yields CASSSTSMTLQETQYF.

Ten or more counts support this clonotype. The chain employs TRBV2 and TRBJ2-7; tentative D call: TRBD1 (5 bases). CDR1 is SNHLY, CDR2 FYNNEI, per germline. The CDR3 consists of 17 residues. V was pared by 7 bases and J by 0 bases, with 22 bases between. CDR3 amino acids: CASKGMQGRVNSYEQYF. CDR3 nucleotide sequence: TGTGCCAGCAAAGGTATGCAGGGCCGGGTGAACTCCTACGAGCAGTACTTC. Full variable domain (outside the CDR3, taken from reference TRBV2 and TRBJ2-7): EPEVTQTPSHQVTQMGQEVILRCVPISNHLYFYWYRQILGQKVEFLVSFYNNEISEKSEIFDDQFSVERPDGSNFTLKIRSTKLEDSAMYFCASKGMQGRVNSYEQYFGPGTRLTVT.